Below are 27 T cell receptor beta chains sequenced from a single sample in a study of blood T cell repertoires in COVID-19 (dated by TCRdb to about 2020). Library method: the immunoSEQ multiplex PCR assay. The table was pulled from immuneACCESS by TCRdb, which kept in-frame rearrangements only. Such tables lose some clones; where checked, under half of the loss comes from unresolved V genes, and the rest has no known cause. Recorded for this sample are more than 90,000 clones; 65% to 85% of them occurred a single time. 0.7% to 0.85% of the sample comes from the top ten. Sequencing used peripheral blood. These receptors were collected from a woman aged 70-85 years with acute or convalescent COVID-19.

The V and J genes are TRBV12-3 or TRBV12-4 and TRBJ2-1, with no clear D. The V and J ends lost 4 bases and 6 bases respectively, with 4 bases between them. There are 11 residues in the CDR3. CDR3 sequence (DNA): TGTGCCAGCAGTTCATTCAATGAGCAGTTCTTC. It encodes CASSSFNEQFF.

This chain joins TRBV6-5 and TRBJ1-3; 12 bases fit TRBD1. J was trimmed by 4 bases and V by 4 bases; bases with no gene match: 5. The germline V gene has CDR1 MNHEY and CDR2 SVGAGI. CDR3 length equals 16 residues. In DNA form, the CDR3 reads TGTGCCAGCAGTTTCGGGACAGGGGGCTCGGGAAACACCATATATTTT. Protein: CASSFGTGGSGNTIYF.

This chain joins TRBV5-5 and TRBJ1-5, with D perhaps TRBD1 (6 bases). This CDR3 region has 13 residues. CDR1 is SGHKS, CDR2 YYEKEE, per germline (reference sequence). V gave up 0 bases and J gave up 7 bases, with 8 bases separating them. In DNA form, the CDR3 reads TGTGCCAGCAGCTTGGGGGGGCACCAGCCCCAGCATTTT. Translated: CASSLGGHQPQHF.

The chain carries TRBV7-8 and TRBJ1-2, with D hard to call. CDR3 length: 15 amino acids. V lost 1 base to trimming and J lost 2 bases, with 11 bases between them. Germline CDR1 SGHVS, CDR2 FQNEAQ. CDR3 in DNA: TGTGCCAGCAGCTTAGGGGCAGGCGCCAACTATGGCTACACCTTC. Residues: CASSLGAGANYGYTF.

The chain joins TRBV19 to TRBJ2-2; D is possibly TRBD2 (5 bases). The CDR3 runs to 15 residues. V was cut by 1 base and J by 4 bases, with 10 bases left in between. Looked up from germline, CDR1 is LNHDA and CDR2 is SQIVND (reference sequence). Here the CDR3 DNA reads TGTGCCAGTAGTATAGGGAGGATTAGCACCGGGGAGCTGTTTTTT. Translating gives CASSIGRISTGELFF.

This sequence joins TRBV19 and TRBJ1-1; 10 nucleotides line up with TRBD1. The CDR3 runs to 14 residues. With V trimmed by 4 bases and J by 4 bases, 3 bases remained unmatched. Germline V gene data show CDR1 as LNHDA and CDR2 as SQIVND (reference sequence). The CDR3 nucleotides are TGTGCCAGTAGTACTGGACAGGGGGTCACTGAAGCTTTCTTT. Protein product: CASSTGQGVTEAFF.

This chain links TRBV28 with TRBJ1-3; no definite D call. V was trimmed by 3 bases and J by 3 bases, leaving 9 bases between them. This CDR3 has 14 amino acids. Germline CDR1 reads MDHEN; CDR2 reads SYDVKM. The chain's CDR3 is CASSFWGDGNTIYF. Written as DNA, the CDR3 is TGTGCCAGCAGTTTTTGGGGAGATGGAAACACCATATATTTT.

The chain combines TRBV20-1 with TRBJ1-1; no firm D call. This CDR3 has 11 amino acids. The germline V and J ends were trimmed by 1 base and 7 bases, with 7 bases remaining between them. Germline V CDR1 and CDR2: DFQATT, SNEGSKA (reference sequence). CDR3 in amino acids: CSARGENEAFF. CDR3 nucleotides: TGCAGTGCTAGAGGGGAGAATGAAGCTTTCTTT.

The chain is built from TRBV12-3 or TRBV12-4 and TRBJ2-5; 8 bases line up with TRBD1. V lost 3 bases and J lost 13; bases outside the gene matches: 4. This CDR3 is built from 11 residues. CDR3 nucleotides: TGTGCCAGCAGTTTCGGGGACAGGTTGTACTTC. As protein: CASSFGDRLYF.

The chain carries TRBV5-1 and TRBJ2-7; 9 bases are a match to TRBD2. This CDR3 comprises 16 residues. From germline, CDR1 is SGHRS and CDR2 YFSETQ. Losses at the gene ends were 6 bases for V and 3 bases for J; bases not matched to a gene: 13. CDR3: CASTPSGGRNFYEQYF. The CDR3 nucleotides are TGCGCCAGCACCCCCAGCGGGGGGCGAAATTTCTACGAGCAGTACTTC.

The chain couples TRBV9 to TRBJ1-4; the D is unclear. The CDR3 is made up of 13 amino acids. V gave up 0 bases and J gave up 5 bases, with 5 bases separating them. Germline-derived CDR1 and CDR2 are SGDLS and YYNGEE. The CDR3 protein is CASSVGHNEKLFF. Here the CDR3 DNA reads TGTGCCAGCAGCGTAGGGCACAATGAAAAACTGTTTTTT.

V and J are TRBV4-2 and TRBJ2-2; the D is unclear. The ends were cut back, 4 bases at V and 4 bases at J, with 13 bases in the middle. CDR3 length equals 15 residues. CDR1 is LGHNA, CDR2 YNFKEQ, per germline. The CDR3 region is CASSREERATGELFF. CDR3 nucleotide sequence: TGTGCCAGCAGCCGAGAGGAGAGAGCCACCGGGGAGCTGTTTTTT.

This chain uses TRBV30 with TRBJ1-5; no definite D call. The CDR3 consists of 15 residues. V was clipped by 0 bases and J by 7 bases, with 16 bases between them. CDR1 and CDR2 from the germline V gene are GTSNPN and SVGIG (reference sequence). The CDR3, as DNA: TGTGCCTGGAGTGTAAAGACAAGCGGAGGCCAGCCCCAGCATTTT. Protein: CAWSVKTSGGQPQHF.

The rearrangement uses TRBV2 and TRBJ1-6; a weak D match, TRBD1 (6 bases). The V and J ends lost 11 bases and 7 bases respectively, with 18 bases between them. Per the germline V gene, CDR1 is SNHLY and CDR2 is FYNNEI. The CDR3 totals 14 residues. CDR3 protein: CACTLGGQNSPLHF. CDR3 nucleotides: TGTGCCTGCACTCTGGGGGGGCAGAATTCACCCCTCCACTTT. Supplemented by reference TRBV2 and TRBJ1-6, the full variable domain reads EPEVTQTPSHQVTQMGQEVILRCVPISNHLYFYWYRQILGQKVEFLVSFYNNEISEKSEIFDDQFSVERPDGSNFTLKIRSTKLEDSAMYFCACTLGGQNSPLHFGNGTRLTVT.

The rearrangement joins TRBV18 to TRBJ1-1; maybe TRBD1 (6 bases). Germline V gene data show CDR1 as KGHSH and CDR2 as LQKENI. V was trimmed by 1 base and J by 4 bases, leaving 16 bases between them. The CDR3 spans 16 residues. DNA of the CDR3: TGTGCCAGCTCACCACGGGCGGCAGGGGCCAGCACTGAAGCTTTCTTT. Translating gives CASSPRAAGASTEAFF.

This clone has a handful of counts. The chain employs TRBV27 and TRBJ2-3; no firm D call. Trimming shortened V by 2 bases and J by 2 bases, and 5 bases separated the two germline ends. The CDR3 is 13 residues long. Per germline, CDR1 MNHEY and CDR2 SMNVEV (reference sequence). In DNA, the CDR3 is TGTGCCAGCAGTTTACTCTCCACAGATACGCAGTATTTT. Encoded protein: CASSLLSTDTQYF.

A single count supports this clone. The chain uses TRBV9 and TRBJ2-1, with TRBD2 matching over 11 bases. From germline, CDR1 is SGDLS and CDR2 YYNGEE. The CDR3 has 16 amino acids. V shed 4 bases and J 7 bases; nucleotides not matched to a gene: 10. The CDR3: CASSPTLAGGQNEQFF. The DNA of the CDR3 is TGTGCCAGCAGCCCCACGTTAGCGGGGGGGCAAAATGAGCAGTTCTTC.

The chain recombines TRBV7-9 with TRBJ2-2; 7 bases are a match to TRBD2. The CDR3 contains 15 residues. The V gene's germline CDR1 is SEHNR and CDR2 FQNEAQ (reference sequence). V shed 3 bases and J 3 bases; nucleotides not matched to a gene: 4. The CDR3 is CASSFPGLYTGELFF. The CDR3, as DNA: TGTGCCAGCAGCTTTCCGGGACTATACACCGGGGAGCTGTTTTTT.

The chain couples TRBV5-1 to TRBJ2-2; maybe TRBD1 (6 bases). The germline CDR1 and CDR2 sequences are SGHRS and YFSETQ. Between the trimmed V and J ends, which lost 1 base and 4 bases, there was a span of 11 bases. This CDR3 region has 15 residues. This CDR3 reads CASSLNRVSTGELFF. Written as DNA, the CDR3 is TGCGCCAGCAGCTTGAACAGGGTTTCCACCGGGGAGCTGTTTTTT.

The rearrangement joins TRBV3-1 (or the pseudogene TRBV3-2) to TRBJ2-1; D not certain. The V end lost 1 base, the J end lost 0 bases, and 7 bases lay between the germline ends. CDR3 length equals 15 residues. Germline CDR1 is LGHDT and CDR2 is YNNKEL (reference sequence). The chain's CDR3 is CASSQGASSYNEQFF. The CDR3 DNA sequence: TGTGCCAGCAGCCAAGGGGCAAGCTCCTACAATGAGCAGTTCTTC.

V is TRBV18 and J is TRBJ1-2; TRBD1 is a possible D gene (5 bases). Germline V gene sequence: CDR1 KGHSH, CDR2 LQKENI. Trimming pared 2 bases from V and 8 bases from J, leaving 12 bases between. The CDR3 contains 13 residues. The CDR3 nucleotides are TGTGCCAGCTCACCAACGGGGGGGTCGGGCTACACCTTC. Its protein is CASSPTGGSGYTF.

The chain carries TRBV28 and TRBJ2-7; 12 bases fit TRBD2. J was trimmed by 5 bases and V by 6 bases; bases with no gene match: 2. Germline lookup yields CDR1 MDHEN and CDR2 SYDVKM. The CDR3 is made up of 13 amino acids. The CDR3 DNA reads TGTGCCAGCAGGCGGACTAGCGGGGACGAGCAGTACTTC. Protein: CASRRTSGDEQYF. The full variable domain, in which reference TRBV28 and TRBJ2-7 provide the parts outside the CDR3, is DVKVTQSSRYLVKRTGEKVFLECVQDMDHENMFWYRQDPGLGLRLIYFSYDVKMKEKGDIPEGYSVSREKKERFSLILESASTNQTSMYLCASRRTSGDEQYFGPGTRLTVT.

The rearrangement links TRBV28 to TRBJ1-2; 7 bases are shared with TRBD1. Trimming cost V 5 bases and J 11 bases; bases outside gene matches: 8. The germline gives CDR1 MDHEN, CDR2 SYDVKM. This CDR3 has 12 residues. The CDR3 spells CASSIQSRGYTF. The CDR3 bases are TGTGCCAGCAGTATCCAGAGCAGGGGGTACACCTTC.

V gene TRBV25-1 combines with J gene TRBJ1-5; TRBD1 matches at 7 bases. The CDR3 is made up of 17 amino acids. Germline-derived CDR1 and CDR2 are MGHDK and SYGVNS. The trim removed 1 base at V and 1 base at J, leaving 7 bases unmatched. The CDR3 loop is CASSELYTGESNQPQHF. Written as DNA, the CDR3 is TGTGCCAGCAGTGAATTATATACAGGGGAAAGCAATCAGCCCCAGCATTTT.

V gene TRBV7-2 combines with J gene TRBJ1-1; D unresolved. CDR3 length: 13 amino acids. CDR1 SGHTA and CDR2 FQGNSA come from the germline V gene. Trimming cost V 5 bases and J 0 bases, with 7 bases left between them. The CDR3 is CASSRGLNTEAFF. The CDR3 DNA sequence: TGTGCCAGCAGCCGGGGATTGAACACTGAAGCTTTCTTT.

This clone was counted a few times. The chain is built from TRBV12-3 or TRBV12-4 and TRBJ1-2; 7 nucleotides match TRBD1. The CDR3 contains 12 residues. Trimming removed 5 bases from V and 5 bases from J; junction bases left unmatched: 2. CDR3 protein: CASSTGDYGYTF. For the CDR3, the DNA is TGTGCCAGCAGTACAGGGGATTATGGCTACACCTTC.

The chain couples TRBV24-1 to TRBJ1-4; weak D call: TRBD1 (6 bases). V was pared by 4 bases and J by 6 bases, with 14 bases between. Germline CDR1 and CDR2: KGHDR and SFDVKD. The CDR3 is made up of 15 amino acids. The CDR3 protein is CATSDAGTLDEKLFF. In DNA, the CDR3 is TGTGCCACCAGTGACGCCGGGACATTAGATGAAAAACTGTTTTTT.